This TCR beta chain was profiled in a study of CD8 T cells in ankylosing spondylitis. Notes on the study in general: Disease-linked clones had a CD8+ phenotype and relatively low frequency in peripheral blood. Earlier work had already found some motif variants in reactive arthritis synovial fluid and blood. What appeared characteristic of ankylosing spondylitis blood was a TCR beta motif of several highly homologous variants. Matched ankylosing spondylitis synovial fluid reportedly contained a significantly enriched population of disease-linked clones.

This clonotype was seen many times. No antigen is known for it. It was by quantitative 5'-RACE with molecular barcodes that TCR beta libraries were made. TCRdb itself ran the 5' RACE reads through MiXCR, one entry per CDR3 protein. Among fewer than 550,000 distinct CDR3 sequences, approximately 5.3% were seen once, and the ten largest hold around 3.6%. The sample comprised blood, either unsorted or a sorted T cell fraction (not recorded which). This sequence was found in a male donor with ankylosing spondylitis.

The CDR3 is CASSYSIGAGGGYTF. Written as DNA, the CDR3 is TGTGCCAGCAGTTACTCGATTGGTGCCGGAGGGGGCTACACCTTC. The chain joins TRBV6-5 to TRBJ1-2, with D uncertain. This CDR3 is built from 15 residues. V shed 0 bases and J shed 8 bases, with 16 bases lying between them. Germline V gene lookup returns CDR1 MNHEY and CDR2 SVGAGI.